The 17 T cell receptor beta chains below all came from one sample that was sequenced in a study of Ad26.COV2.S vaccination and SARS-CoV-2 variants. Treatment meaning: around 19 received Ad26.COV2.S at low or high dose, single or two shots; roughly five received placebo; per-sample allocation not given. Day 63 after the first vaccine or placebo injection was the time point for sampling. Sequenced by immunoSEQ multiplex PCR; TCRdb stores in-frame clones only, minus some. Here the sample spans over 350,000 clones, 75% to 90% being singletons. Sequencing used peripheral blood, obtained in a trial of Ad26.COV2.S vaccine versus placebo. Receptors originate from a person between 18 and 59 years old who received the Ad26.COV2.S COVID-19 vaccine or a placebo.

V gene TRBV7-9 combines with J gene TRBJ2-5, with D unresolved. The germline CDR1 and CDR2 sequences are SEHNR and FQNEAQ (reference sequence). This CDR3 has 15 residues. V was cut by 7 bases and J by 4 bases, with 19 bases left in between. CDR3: CASTPQGNRRETQYF. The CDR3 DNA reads TGTGCCAGCACCCCTCAAGGGAATCGGCGAGAGACCCAGTACTTC.

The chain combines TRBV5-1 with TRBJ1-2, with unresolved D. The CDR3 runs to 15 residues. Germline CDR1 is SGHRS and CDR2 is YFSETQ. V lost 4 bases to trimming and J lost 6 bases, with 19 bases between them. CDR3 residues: CASSGGGQALDGYTF. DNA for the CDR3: TGCGCCAGCAGCGGCGGAGGGCAGGCACTTGATGGCTACACCTTC.

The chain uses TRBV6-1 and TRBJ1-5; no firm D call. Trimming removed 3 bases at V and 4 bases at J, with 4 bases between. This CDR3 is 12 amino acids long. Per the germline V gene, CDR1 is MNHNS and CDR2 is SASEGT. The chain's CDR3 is CASSDSNQPQHF. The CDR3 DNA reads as TGTGCCAGCAGTGACAGTAATCAGCCCCAGCATTTT.

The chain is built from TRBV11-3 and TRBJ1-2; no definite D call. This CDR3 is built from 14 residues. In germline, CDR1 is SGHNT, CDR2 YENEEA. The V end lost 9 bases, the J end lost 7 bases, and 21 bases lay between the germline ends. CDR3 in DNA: TGTGCCAGTTTCTTAAAGGGCCGGTCGTTTGGCTACACCTTC. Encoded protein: CASFLKGRSFGYTF.

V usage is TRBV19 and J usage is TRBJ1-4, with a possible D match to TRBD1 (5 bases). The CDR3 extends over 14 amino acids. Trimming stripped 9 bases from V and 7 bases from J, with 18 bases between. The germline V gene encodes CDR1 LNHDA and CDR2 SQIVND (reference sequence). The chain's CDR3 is CASAGLGAGEKLFF. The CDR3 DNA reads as TGTGCCAGCGCCGGGCTAGGGGCGGGTGAAAAACTGTTTTTT.

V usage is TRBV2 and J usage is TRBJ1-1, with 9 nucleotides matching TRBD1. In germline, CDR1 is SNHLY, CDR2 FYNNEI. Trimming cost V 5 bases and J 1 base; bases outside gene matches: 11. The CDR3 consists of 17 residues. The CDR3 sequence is CASSRGQGFPSNTEAFF. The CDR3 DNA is TGTGCCAGCAGTCGAGGACAGGGGTTTCCCTCGAACACTGAAGCTTTCTTT.

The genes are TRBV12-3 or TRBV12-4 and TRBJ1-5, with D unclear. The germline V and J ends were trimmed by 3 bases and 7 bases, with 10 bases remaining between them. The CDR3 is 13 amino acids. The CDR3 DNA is TGTGCCAGCAGTTTTTTAGGGAACCAGCCCCAGCATTTT. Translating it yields CASSFLGNQPQHF.

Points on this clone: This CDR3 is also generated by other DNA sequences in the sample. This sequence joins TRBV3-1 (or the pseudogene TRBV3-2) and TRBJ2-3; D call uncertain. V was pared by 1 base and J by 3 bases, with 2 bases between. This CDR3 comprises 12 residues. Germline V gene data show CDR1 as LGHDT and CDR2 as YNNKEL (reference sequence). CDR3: CASSQVTDTQYF. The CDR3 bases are TGTGCCAGCAGCCAAGTAACAGATACGCAGTATTTT.

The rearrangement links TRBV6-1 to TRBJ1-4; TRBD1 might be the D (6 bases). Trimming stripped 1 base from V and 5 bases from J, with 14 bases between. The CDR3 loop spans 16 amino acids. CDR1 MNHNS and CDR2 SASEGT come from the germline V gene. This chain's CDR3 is CASSEEAGDTNEKLFF. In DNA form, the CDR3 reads TGTGCCAGCAGTGAAGAGGCGGGGGACACAAATGAAAAACTGTTTTTT.

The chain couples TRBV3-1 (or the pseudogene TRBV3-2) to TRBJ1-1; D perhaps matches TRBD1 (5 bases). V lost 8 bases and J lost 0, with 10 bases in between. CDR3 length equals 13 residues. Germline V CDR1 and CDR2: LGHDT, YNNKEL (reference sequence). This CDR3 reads CASGAGMNTEAFF. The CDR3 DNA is TGTGCCAGCGGAGCAGGGATGAACACTGAAGCTTTCTTT.

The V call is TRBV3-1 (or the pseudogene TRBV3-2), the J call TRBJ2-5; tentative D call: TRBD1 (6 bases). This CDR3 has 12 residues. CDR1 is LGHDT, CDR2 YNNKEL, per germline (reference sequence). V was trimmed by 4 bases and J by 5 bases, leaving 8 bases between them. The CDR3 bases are TGTGCCAGCAGCCTCGACAGGGAGACCCAGTACTTC. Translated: CASSLDRETQYF.

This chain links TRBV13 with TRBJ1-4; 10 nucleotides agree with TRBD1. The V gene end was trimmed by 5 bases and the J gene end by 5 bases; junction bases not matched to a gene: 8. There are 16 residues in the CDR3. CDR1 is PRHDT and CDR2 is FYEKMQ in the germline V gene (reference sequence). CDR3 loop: CASSKNPGQGNEKLFF. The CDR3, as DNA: TGTGCCAGCAGCAAAAACCCGGGACAGGGGAATGAAAAACTGTTTTTT.

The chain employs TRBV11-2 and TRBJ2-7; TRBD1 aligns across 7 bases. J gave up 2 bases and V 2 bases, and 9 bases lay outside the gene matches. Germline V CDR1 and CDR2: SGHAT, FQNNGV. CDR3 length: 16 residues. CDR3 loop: CASSLIAIGTAYEQYF. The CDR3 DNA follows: TGTGCCAGCAGCTTAATCGCCATCGGGACAGCCTACGAGCAGTACTTC.

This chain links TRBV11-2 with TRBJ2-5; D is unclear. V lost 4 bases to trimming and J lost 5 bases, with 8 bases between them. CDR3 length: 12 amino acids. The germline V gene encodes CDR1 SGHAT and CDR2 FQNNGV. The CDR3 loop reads CASSSRMETQYF. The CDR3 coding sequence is TGTGCCAGCAGCTCTAGGATGGAGACCCAGTACTTC.

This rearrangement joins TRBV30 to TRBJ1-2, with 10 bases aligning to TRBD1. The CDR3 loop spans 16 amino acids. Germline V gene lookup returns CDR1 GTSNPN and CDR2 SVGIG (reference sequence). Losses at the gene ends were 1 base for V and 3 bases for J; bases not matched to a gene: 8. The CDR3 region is CAWSAPRTGGDYGYTF. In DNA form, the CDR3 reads TGTGCCTGGAGTGCCCCTCGGACAGGGGGTGACTATGGCTACACCTTC. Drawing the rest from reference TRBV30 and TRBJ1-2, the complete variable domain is SQTIHQWPATLVQPVGSPLSLECTVEGTSNPNLYWYRQAAGRGLQLLFYSVGIGQISSEVPQNLSASRPQDRQFILSSKKLLLSDSGFYLCAWSAPRTGGDYGYTFGSGTRLTVV.

CDR3 region: CASSLPGSNQPQHF. In nucleotides, the CDR3 is TGTGCCAGCAGCCTGCCTGGGAGCAATCAGCCCCAGCATTTT. The chain links TRBV11-2 to TRBJ1-5; D uncertain. Germline V gene data show CDR1 as SGHAT and CDR2 as FQNNGV. V gave up 5 bases and J gave up 1 base, with 9 bases separating them. The CDR3 has 14 amino acids.

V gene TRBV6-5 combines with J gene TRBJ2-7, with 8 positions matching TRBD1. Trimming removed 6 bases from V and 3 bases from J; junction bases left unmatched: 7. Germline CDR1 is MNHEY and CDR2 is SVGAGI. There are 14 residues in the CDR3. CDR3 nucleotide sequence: TGTGCCAGCAGCGCGACAGGGGTTATCTACGAGCAGTACTTC. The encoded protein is CASSATGVIYEQYF.